This T cell receptor beta chain was retrieved from a study of cytomegalovirus exposure and HLA in healthy donors. Study outcomes and limitations: Several V segments, TRBV6-2 and TRBV6-3 among them, could not be told apart and were dropped.

The V gene lost 4 bases and the J gene lost 1 base, with 8 bases spanning the gap. This CDR3 is 13 amino acids long. Germline-derived CDR1 and CDR2 are MNHNS and SASEGT. Donors in the study were healthy people who gave bone marrow. Primers for the PCR totalled 60 Vbeta and 13 Jbeta. Measured with immunoSEQ multiplex PCR; TCRdb has only the in-frame clones, and not every one. The table lists under 200,000 clones, 75% of them singletons. As regards this clone: Antigen: not known.

The TCR originated in a woman in her forties or fifties in good health and CMV-seropositive. Sequenced sample: PBMCs. This chain links TRBV6-1 with TRBJ2-7, with D unresolved. The CDR3 spells CASSVELSYEQYF. The CDR3 region has the DNA TGTGCCAGCAGTGTTGAGCTTTCCTACGAGCAGTACTTC.